The rows below give T cell receptor beta chains drawn from one sample of a study of cytomegalovirus exposure and HLA in healthy donors. Profiling relied on immunoSEQ multiplex PCR, and the TCRdb table lists in-frame clones only, not all of them. This table has about 68,000 clones, 91% appearing once. Sequenced input: PBMCs. The receptors here all came from a man aged 18 to 29 in good health and CMV-seronegative. The CDR3 runs from the conserved cysteine through the conserved F or W. Each record gives: V gene, D gene, CDR3 length, clone size, J gene, CDR3 protein, CDR3 DNA. A D gene is named only where the DNA matches it firmly. Size tells how often a clone was seen (once, few, many) or the class of an expanded clone, and some rows leave it out.

>TRBV7-9|NA|12|NA|TRBJ2-3
CAIQGLGDTQYF
TGTGCCATTCAGGGCCTGGGAGATACGCAGTATTTT
>TRBV30|TRBD2|15|NA|TRBJ2-5
CAWSRLAGTGETQYF
TGTGCCTGGTCTAGACTAGCGGGAACGGGAGAGACCCAGTACTTC
>TRBV6-5|NA|12|NA|TRBJ1-5
CAAGVSNQPQHF
TGTGCCGCGGGAGTTAGCAATCAGCCCCAGCATTTT
>TRBV19|TRBD1|14|NA|TRBJ2-6
CASNTGDGANVLTF
TGTGCCAGTAACACAGGGGATGGGGCCAACGTCCTGACTTTC
>TRBV5-6|NA|13|NA|TRBJ2-5
CASSLAERGTQYF
TGTGCCAGCAGCTTGGCCGAAAGGGGGACCCAGTACTTC
>TRBV6-6|NA|16|few|TRBJ1-5
CASSPGQLRSNQPQHF
TGTGCCAGCAGCCCCGGACAGCTACGAAGCAATCAGCCCCAGCATTTT
>TRBV5-4|NA|13|NA|TRBJ2-3
CASSLGPGDTQYF
TGTGCCAGCAGCTTGGGGCCGGGAGATACGCAGTATTTT
>TRBV18|TRBD2|14|NA|TRBJ2-7
CASSLSSGAYEQYF
TGTGCCAGCTCACTTTCTAGCGGGGCCTACGAGCAGTACTTC
>TRBV10-3|NA|14|NA|TRBJ1-3
CAAAPGISGNTIYF
TGTGCCGCCGCCCCGGGGATCTCTGGAAACACCATATATTTT
>TRBV4-3|TRBD1|17|NA|TRBJ2-7
CASSQAPGQSGSYEQYF
TGCGCCAGCAGCCAGGCCCCGGGACAGTCGGGCTCCTACGAGCAGTACTTC
>TRBV30|NA|13|NA|TRBJ1-2
CAWRVDGGGGYTF
TGTGCCTGGAGGGTTGATGGAGGAGGCGGCTACACCTTC
>TRBV10-3|NA|13|NA|TRBJ2-3
CAVRQELTDTQYF
TGTGCCGTAAGACAGGAGTTAACAGATACGCAGTATTTT
>TRBV28|NA|14|NA|TRBJ2-3
CASSRDLGGDTQYF
TGTGCCAGCAGTCGAGACCTAGGGGGAGATACGCAGTATTTT
>TRBV5-4|TRBD2|16|NA|TRBJ2-1
CASSLALAGGYNEQFF
TGTGCCAGCAGCTTGGCCCTAGCGGGTGGGTACAATGAGCAGTTCTTC
>TRBV5-1|TRBD1|15|NA|TRBJ1-1
CASSLSGTGDTEAFF
TGCGCCAGCAGCTTATCCGGGACAGGGGACACTGAAGCTTTCTTT
>TRBV6-5|TRBD1|15|NA|TRBJ1-2
CASSYYGTGAEKGTF
TGTGCCAGCAGTTACTACGGAACAGGGGCTGAGAAGGGCACCTTC
>TRBV5-1|TRBD2|18|NA|TRBJ2-5
CASDPGLAGGPYQETQYF
TGCGCCAGCGACCCGGGACTAGCGGGAGGGCCCTACCAAGAGACCCAGTACTTC
>TRBV10-3|NA|13|NA|TRBJ1-1
CAISVIVNTEAFF
TGTGCCATCAGTGTAATAGTGAACACTGAAGCTTTCTTT
>TRBV7-3|NA|15|once|TRBJ2-1
CASSIQPGLSDEQFF
TGTGCCAGCAGCATCCAACCGGGACTCAGCGATGAGCAGTTCTTC
>TRBV9|TRBD2|15|NA|TRBJ2-1
CASSRLSGRATEQFF
TGTGCCAGCAGCAGACTTAGCGGGAGGGCCACCGAGCAGTTCTTC
>TRBV9|NA|14|NA|TRBJ2-1
CASSVEQALNEQFF
TGTGCCAGCAGCGTAGAGCAAGCGCTCAATGAGCAGTTCTTC
>TRBV7-2|TRBD1|15|NA|TRBJ1-5
CASSLGDRTNQPQHF
TGTGCCAGCAGCTTAGGGGACAGAACTAATCAGCCCCAGCATTTT
>TRBV13|NA|14|NA|TRBJ1-4
CASSQGGGSEKLFF
TGTGCCAGCAGCCAAGGGGGGGGCAGTGAAAAACTGTTTTTT
>TRBV7-9|NA|13|NA|TRBJ2-7
CASSLSTAREQYF
TGTGCCAGCAGCCTATCGACGGCGAGGGAGCAGTACTTC
>TRBV5-4|NA|13|NA|TRBJ2-3
CASSLAGTDTQYF
TGTGCCAGCAGCTTAGCAGGGACAGATACGCAGTATTTT
>TRBV28|TRBD2|15|NA|TRBJ2-7
CATRGAGVPSYEQYF
TGTGCCACCCGGGGAGCGGGAGTCCCCTCCTACGAGCAGTACTTC